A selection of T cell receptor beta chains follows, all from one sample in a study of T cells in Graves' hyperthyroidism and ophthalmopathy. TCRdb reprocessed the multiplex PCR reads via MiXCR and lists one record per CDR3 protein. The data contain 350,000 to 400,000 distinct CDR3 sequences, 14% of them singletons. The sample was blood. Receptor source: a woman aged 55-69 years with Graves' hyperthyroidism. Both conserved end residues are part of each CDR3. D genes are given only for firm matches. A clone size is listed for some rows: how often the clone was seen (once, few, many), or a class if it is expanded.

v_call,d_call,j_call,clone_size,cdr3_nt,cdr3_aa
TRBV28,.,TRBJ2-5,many,TGTGCCAGCAGTTTCCAGTCGGGAGACTACCAAGAGACCCAGTACTTC,CASSFQSGDYQETQYF
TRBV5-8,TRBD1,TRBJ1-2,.,TGTGCCAGCAGTTACTCTATGACAGGGGTGGGCTACACCTTC,CASSYSMTGVGYTF
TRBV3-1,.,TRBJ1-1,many,TGTGCCAGCGCCTTAACGACGGTGAACACTGAAGCTTTCTTT,CASALTTVNTEAFF
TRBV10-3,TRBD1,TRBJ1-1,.,TGTGCCATCACCGCGACAGGGGCCGGCACTGAAGCTTTCTTT,CAITATGAGTEAFF
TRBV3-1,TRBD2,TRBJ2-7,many,TGTGCCAGCAGTCAGGGGACTAGCGGGACCCCGCAGTACTTC,CASSQGTSGTPQYF
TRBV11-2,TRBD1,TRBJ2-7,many,TGTGCCAGCAGCTTACCTGACAGGGGTAGCTACGAGCAGTACTTC,CASSLPDRGSYEQYF
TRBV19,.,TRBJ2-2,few,TGTGCCAGTAGTATAGTGGGGGTTTCGAGACCCGGGGAGCTGTTTTTT,CASSIVGVSRPGELFF
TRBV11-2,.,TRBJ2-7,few,TGTGCCAGCAGCTTAGATTTAGGAACCCACGAGCAGTACTTC,CASSLDLGTHEQYF
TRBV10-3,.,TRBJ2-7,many,TGTGCCATCAGTCATGGTCCCTACGAGCAGTACTTC,CAISHGPYEQYF
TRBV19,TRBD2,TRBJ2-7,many,TGTGCCAGTAGTATCGTCCTAGCGGGAGGGTACAAGCAGTACTTC,CASSIVLAGGYKQYF
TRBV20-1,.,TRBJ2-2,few,TGCAGTGCTAGAGGGCTAGCTGCCGGGGAGCTGTTTTTT,CSARGLAAGELFF
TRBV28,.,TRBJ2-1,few,TGTGCCAGCAGTCCCTGGACCGGGGGCTCCTACAATGAGCAGTTCTTC,CASSPWTGGSYNEQFF
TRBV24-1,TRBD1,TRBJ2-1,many,TGTGCCACCAGTGATTTTGGGACAGGGGGGATTGAGCAGTTCTTC,CATSDFGTGGIEQFF
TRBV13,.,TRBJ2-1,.,TGTGCCAGCAGCTTAGAGGCCCTCCAGGGGCAGTTCTTC,CASSLEALQGQFF
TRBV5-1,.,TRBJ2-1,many,TGCGCCAGCAGCCTGGGCGGGAACGGCTACAATGAGCAGTTCTTC,CASSLGGNGYNEQFF
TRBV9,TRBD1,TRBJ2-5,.,TGTGCCAGCAGCCCTGGGGTGCAGGGGGCGGGTGAGACCCAGTACTTC,CASSPGVQGAGETQYF
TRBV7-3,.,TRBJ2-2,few,TGTGCCAGCAGCTTAATGACGTCCCGGGAGAGACCTAACACCGGGGAGCTGTTTTTT,CASSLMTSRERPNTGELFF
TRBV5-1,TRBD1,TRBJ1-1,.,TGCGCCAGCAGCGGAACCAATGGACAGGTTGACACTGAAGCTTTCTTT,CASSGTNGQVDTEAFF
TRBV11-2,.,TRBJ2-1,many,TGTGCCAGCAGCTCCCCCGGGACTCTAGGCAATGAGCAGTTCTTC,CASSSPGTLGNEQFF
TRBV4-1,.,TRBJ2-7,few,TGCGCCAGCAGCCCCCAGAGCGGGTTTACCTACGAGCAGTACTTC,CASSPQSGFTYEQYF
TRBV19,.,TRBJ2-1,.,TGTGCCAGTAGTATAGATCTTCGCGATGAGCAGTTCTTC,CASSIDLRDEQFF
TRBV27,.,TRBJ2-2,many,TGTGCCAGCAGTTCAAACTATTGGACATACACCGGGGAGCTGTTTTTT,CASSSNYWTYTGELFF
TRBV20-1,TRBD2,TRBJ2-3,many,TGCAGTGCAAAGGCGACTAGCGGGAGGCTACACAGTGGGTCTGCGCAGTATTTT,CSAKATSGRLHSGSAQYF
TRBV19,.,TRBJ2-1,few,TGTGCCAGTAGTAGAGGGGCCCGAAGCTCCTACAATGAGCAGTTCTTC,CASSRGARSSYNEQFF
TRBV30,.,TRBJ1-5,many,TGTGCCTGGAGTGTACATGGGCCACGTCGGCCCCAGCATTTT,CAWSVHGPRRPQHF
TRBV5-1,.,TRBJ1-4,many,TGCGCCAGCAGCTTGGGGGGAGCTAATGAAAAACTGTTTTTT,CASSLGGANEKLFF
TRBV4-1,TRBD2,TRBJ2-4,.,TGCGCCAGCAGCCTGACTAGCGGGAGTCGAAACATTCAGTACTTC,CASSLTSGSRNIQYF
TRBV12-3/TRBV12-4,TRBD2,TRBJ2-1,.,TGTGCCAGCGCTAGCGGGAGGGTCGTTGAGCAGTTCTTC,CASASGRVVEQFF
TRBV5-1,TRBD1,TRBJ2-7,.,TGCGCCAGCAGCGATCTTAGACAGGGGGCGTCTAACGAGCAGTACTTC,CASSDLRQGASNEQYF
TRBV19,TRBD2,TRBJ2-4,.,TGTGCCAGTAGTTTAGAAACTAGCGGGAGTTACATTCAGTACTTC,CASSLETSGSYIQYF
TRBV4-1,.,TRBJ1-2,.,TGCGCCAGCAGCCAACCGGAGAGCTATGGCTACACCTTC,CASSQPESYGYTF
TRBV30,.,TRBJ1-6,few,TGTGCCTGGAGAAACTACAGGAACTCACCCCTCCACTTT,CAWRNYRNSPLHF
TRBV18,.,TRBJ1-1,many,TGTGCCAGCTCACCACCAGCTGGGGCGAACACTGAAGCTTTCTTT,CASSPPAGANTEAFF
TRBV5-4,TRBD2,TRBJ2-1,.,TGTGCCAGCAGCTTGAGGCGACTAGCGGCTCTAGGGGAGCAGTTCTTC,CASSLRRLAALGEQFF
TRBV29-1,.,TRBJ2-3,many,TGCAGCGCCTCGGACGGGAAGGTGCATACGCAGTATTTT,CSASDGKVHTQYF
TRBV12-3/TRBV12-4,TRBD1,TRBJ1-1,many,TGTGCCAGCAGATTACAGGGGGCGACGAACACTGAAGCTTTCTTT,CASRLQGATNTEAFF
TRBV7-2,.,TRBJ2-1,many,TGTGCCAGCAGCCCGTCGAGTTACTCCTACAATGAGCAGTTCTTC,CASSPSSYSYNEQFF